Given below is one T cell receptor (beta chain) in context. Its matching antigen is unknown. This sample was taken from a study of T cell repertoires in aging, cancer and after chemotherapy. Study summary: Paired samples before and after chemotherapy came from chronic lymphocytic leukemia patients on fludarabine- or bendamustine-based regimens. Whole-study findings and limits: Across the chemotherapy interval, each cancer cohort showed higher median generation probability, suggesting thymic rebound. Compared with age-matched healthy donors, untreated hematological or solid cancer patients showed higher blood TCR clonality. No conclusions about immunological memory after chemotherapy can be drawn from the repertoire data.

TCR beta rearrangements were amplified from peripheral blood genomic DNA. The germline gives CDR1 SQVTM, CDR2 ANQGSEA. The CDR3 runs 14 residues. With V trimmed by 7 bases and J by 0 bases, 6 bases remained unmatched. TRB rearrangements spanning V, D and J were amplified using mixed TRB-A/B primers. TCRdb itself ran the multiplex PCR reads through MiXCR, one entry per CDR3 protein. This sample carries thousands of distinct CDR3 sequences, 20% to 30% of them seen once, and the ten largest clones take around 3%. The chain combines TRBV29-1 with TRBJ2-3, with 8 positions matching TRBD1. The TCR was taken from a human donor with a blood cancer. Sequencing was done on a sample of blood. The CDR3 protein is CSGGQGSSTDTQYF. CDR3 nucleotides: TGCAGCGGTGGACAGGGATCAAGCACAGATACGCAGTATTTT.